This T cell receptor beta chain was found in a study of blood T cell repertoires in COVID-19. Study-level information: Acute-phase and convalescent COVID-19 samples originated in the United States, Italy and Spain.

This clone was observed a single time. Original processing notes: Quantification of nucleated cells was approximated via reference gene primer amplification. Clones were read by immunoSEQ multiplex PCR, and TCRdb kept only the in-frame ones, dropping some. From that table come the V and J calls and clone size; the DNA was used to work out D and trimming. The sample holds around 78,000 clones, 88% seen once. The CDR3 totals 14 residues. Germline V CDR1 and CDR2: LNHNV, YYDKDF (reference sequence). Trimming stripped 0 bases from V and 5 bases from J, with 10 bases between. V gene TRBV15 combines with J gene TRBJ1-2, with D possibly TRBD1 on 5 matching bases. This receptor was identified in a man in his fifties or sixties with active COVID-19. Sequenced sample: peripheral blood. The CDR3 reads CATSRDRQTYGYTF. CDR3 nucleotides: TGTGCCACCAGCAGAGATCGACAGACGTATGGCTACACCTTC.